This T cell receptor (beta chain) appears in the sequencing data of a study of blood T cell repertoires in COVID-19 (TCRdb year 2020). A note on the overall study: Collaborator samples came from the United States, Italy and Spain and covered acute and convalescent phases of COVID-19. Sample metadata almost always included a de-identified subject ID, COVID-19 status, age in years and sex. The prospective study material was composed of cDNA or gDNA derived from T cells, B-cell-depleted T cells, or PBMCs. The repertoires were made available in a free public database intended to serve as a resource for research on the immune response to SARS-CoV-2. Where available, HLA class I and class II types were obtained from metadata supplied by the sample provider rather than from assay-based typing. Deeply sampled blood TCRbeta repertoires from subjects exposed to, actively infected with, or recovered from COVID-19 were included in the dataset. The samples were drawn from two sources: the first 160 participants of the ongoing ImmuneRACE study, and 1,000 to 1,500 subjects contributed by 6 global collaborators. General findings and caveats noted by the study authors: The amount of clinical and demographic metadata varied by source and participant and was provided uncurated.

From its cysteine to its phenylalanine, the CDR3 spans 16 amino acids. Only the CDR3 part of the read is kept: 48 bases, read in frame from the first base. From V the trimming removes 5 bases and from J it removes 0 bases, while the gene matches leave 7 bases of the junction unaccounted for. According to the germline V gene (reference sequence), CDR1 reads LNHDA and CDR2 reads SQIVND. This clone was recorded only once. Its antigen has not been determined. Base qualities are not at hand, and no much larger clone is one base apart. TCRbeta CDR3 regions were amplified from genomic DNA by means of the immunoSEQ Assay, a bias-controlled multiplex PCR. In the authors' own workflow: The number of nucleated cells in each sample was estimated from the amplification of reference gene primers within the assay. To quantify the absolute abundance of each unique TCRbeta CDR3 rearrangement, sequence reads were collapsed and filtered. For each sample, productive Simpson clonality was calculated by taking the square root of Simpson's diversity index across productive rearrangements. Sourced from immuneACCESS, this table was stored by TCRdb with only in-frame sequences that have V and J called. A share of the clones is absent; for the studies checked, an unresolved V gene accounts for under half, and the remainder has no known explanation. From that table come the V and J calls and clone size; the DNA was used to work out D and trimming. Present in this sample are 270,000 or so clones, approximately 89% of which were seen just once. Less than 3.5% of the sample is in the top ten clones.

Enrolling through a virtual design, the prospective study's participants ranged in age from roughly 18 to 95 years and lived across 20 to 30 United States geographic areas. In the prospective study, participants were assigned to cohorts based on the clinical history participants reported in a screening survey and a study questionnaire. Exposed participants had been in contact, within 2 weeks of entering the study, with a person who had a PCR-confirmed or clinician-diagnosed case of COVID-19. In the prospective study, whole blood, serum and a nasopharyngeal or oropharyngeal swab were collected from each participant by mobile phlebotomists. Additional blood draws and questionnaires over an approximately two-month period could optionally be provided by prospective study participants. Prospective study blood samples were shipped either frozen or at room temperature before DNA extraction.

Material for sequencing was PBMCs or T cells enriched from blood (not recorded which). The chain is encoded by TRBV19 joined to TRBJ1-3, and TRBD1 aligns with 7 junction nucleotides. The clonotype originates from a middle-aged man who had been exposed to COVID-19. The nucleotide sequence is TGTGCCAGTAGTGCTCGACAGGGAAGCTCTGGAAACACCATATATTTT. It is translated as CASSARQGSSGNTIYF.